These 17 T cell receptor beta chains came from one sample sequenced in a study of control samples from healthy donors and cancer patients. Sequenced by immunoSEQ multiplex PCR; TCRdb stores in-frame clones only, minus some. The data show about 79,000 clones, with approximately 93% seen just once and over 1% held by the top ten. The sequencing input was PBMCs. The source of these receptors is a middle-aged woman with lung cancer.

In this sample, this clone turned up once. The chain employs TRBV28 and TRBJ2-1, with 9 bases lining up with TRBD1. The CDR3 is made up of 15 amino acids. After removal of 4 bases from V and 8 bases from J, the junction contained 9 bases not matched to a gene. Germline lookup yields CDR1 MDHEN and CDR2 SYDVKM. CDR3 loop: CASSWDRVGLYEQFF. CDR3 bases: TGTGCCAGCAGTTGGGACAGGGTAGGCTTGTATGAGCAGTTCTTC.

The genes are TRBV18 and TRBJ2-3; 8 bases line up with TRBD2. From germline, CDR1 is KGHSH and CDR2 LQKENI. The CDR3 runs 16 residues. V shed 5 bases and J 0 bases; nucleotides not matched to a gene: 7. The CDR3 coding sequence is TGTGCCAGCTCAGAGACCAGCGGGAGTAGCACAGATACGCAGTATTTT. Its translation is CASSETSGSSTDTQYF.

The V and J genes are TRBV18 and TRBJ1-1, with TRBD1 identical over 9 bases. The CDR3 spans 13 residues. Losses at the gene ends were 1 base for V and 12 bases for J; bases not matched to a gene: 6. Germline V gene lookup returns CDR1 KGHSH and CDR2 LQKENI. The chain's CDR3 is CASSPREGQGTFF. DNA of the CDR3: TGTGCCAGCTCACCACGAGAGGGACAGGGTACTTTCTTT.

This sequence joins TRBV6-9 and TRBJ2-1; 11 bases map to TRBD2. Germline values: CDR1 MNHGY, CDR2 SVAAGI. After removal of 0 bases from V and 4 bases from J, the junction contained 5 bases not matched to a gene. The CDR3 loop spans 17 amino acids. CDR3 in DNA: TGTGCCAGCAGTTATTCGAAGCGACTAGCGGGGTACAATGAGCAGTTCTTC. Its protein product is CASSYSKRLAGYNEQFF.

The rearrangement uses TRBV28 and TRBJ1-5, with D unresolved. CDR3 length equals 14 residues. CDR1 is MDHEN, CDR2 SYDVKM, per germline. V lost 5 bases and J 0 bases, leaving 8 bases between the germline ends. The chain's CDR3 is CASSPPLSNQPQHF. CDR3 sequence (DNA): TGTGCCAGCAGTCCTCCTCTTAGCAATCAGCCCCAGCATTTT.

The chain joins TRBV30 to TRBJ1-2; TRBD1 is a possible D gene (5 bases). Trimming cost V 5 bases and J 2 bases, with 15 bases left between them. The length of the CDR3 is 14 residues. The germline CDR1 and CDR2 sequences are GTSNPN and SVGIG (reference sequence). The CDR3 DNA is TGTGCCTGGCAACTCCGGGGACCAAACTATGGCTACACCTTC. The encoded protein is CAWQLRGPNYGYTF.

The CDR3 DNA reads as TGTGCCAGCAGCTTGGCACTTAACACTGAAGCTTTCTTT. This gives the protein CASSLALNTEAFF. The gene calls are TRBV5-4 and TRBJ1-1; no clear D gene. CDR3 length equals 13 residues. Trimming stripped 0 bases from V and 2 bases from J, with 5 bases between. The germline V gene encodes CDR1 SGHNT and CDR2 YYREEE (reference sequence). The whole variable domain, remainder taken from reference TRBV5-4 and TRBJ1-1, is ETGVTQSPTHLIKTRGQQVTLRCSSQSGHNTVSWYQQALGQGPQFIFQYYREEENGRGNFPPRFSGLQFPNYSSELNVNALELDDSALYLCASSLALNTEAFFGQGTRLTVV.

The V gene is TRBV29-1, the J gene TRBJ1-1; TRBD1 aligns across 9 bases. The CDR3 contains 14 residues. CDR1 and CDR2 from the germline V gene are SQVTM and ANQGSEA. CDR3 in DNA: TGCACCCTGGATACAGGGGGCTTGAACACTGAAGCTTTCTTT. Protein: CTLDTGGLNTEAFF.

The CDR3 loop is CASSERAGRGAFF. The CDR3 DNA reads TGTGCCAGCAGTGAAAGGGCAGGGAGAGGAGCTTTCTTT. The chain recombines TRBV6-1 with TRBJ1-1, with a weak D call TRBD1 (5 bases). V lost 2 bases and J 10 bases, leaving 14 bases between the germline ends. Germline CDR1 MNHNS, CDR2 SASEGT. The CDR3 covers 13 residues.

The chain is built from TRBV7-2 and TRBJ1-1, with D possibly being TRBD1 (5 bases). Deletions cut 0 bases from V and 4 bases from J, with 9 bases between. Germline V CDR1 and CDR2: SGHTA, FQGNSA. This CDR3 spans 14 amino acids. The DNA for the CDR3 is TGTGCCAGCAGCTTAGCAGGGGCTCGCACTGAAGCTTTCTTT. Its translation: CASSLAGARTEAFF. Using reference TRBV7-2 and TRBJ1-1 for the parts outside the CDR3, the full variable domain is GAGVSQSPSNKVTEKGKDVELRCDPISGHTALYWYRQSLGQGLEFLIYFQGNSAPDKSGLPSDRFSAERTGGSVSTLTIQRTQQEDSAVYLCASSLAGARTEAFFGQGTRLTVV.

CDR3 in DNA: TGTGCCAGCAGCTTTTCGGGTTCCGGTCAGCCCCAGCATTTT. It translates to CASSFSGSGQPQHF. The J gene is TRBJ1-5, the V gene TRBV11-2; no clear D. CDR3 length equals 14 residues. V lost 3 bases and J 6 bases, leaving 12 bases between the germline ends. The germline V gene has CDR1 SGHAT and CDR2 FQNNGV.

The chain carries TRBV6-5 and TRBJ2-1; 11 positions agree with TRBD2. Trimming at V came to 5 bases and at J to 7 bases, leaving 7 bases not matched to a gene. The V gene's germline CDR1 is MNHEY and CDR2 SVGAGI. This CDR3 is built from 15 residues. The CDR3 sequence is CASSQVAGGLNEQFF. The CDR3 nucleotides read TGTGCCAGCAGTCAGGTAGCGGGGGGGCTGAATGAGCAGTTCTTC.

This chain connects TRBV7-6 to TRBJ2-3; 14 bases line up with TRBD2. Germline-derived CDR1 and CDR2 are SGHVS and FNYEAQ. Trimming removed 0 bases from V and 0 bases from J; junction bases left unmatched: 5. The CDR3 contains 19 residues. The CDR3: CASSLARLAGGPSTDTQYF. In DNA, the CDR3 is TGTGCCAGCAGCTTAGCCCGACTAGCGGGGGGGCCCAGCACAGATACGCAGTATTTT. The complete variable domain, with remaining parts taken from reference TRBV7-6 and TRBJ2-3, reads GAGVSQSPRYKVTKRGQDVALRCDPISGHVSLYWYRQALGQGPEFLTYFNYEAQQDKSGLPNDRFSAERPEGSISTLTIQRTEQRDSAMYRCASSLARLAGGPSTDTQYFGPGTRLTVL.

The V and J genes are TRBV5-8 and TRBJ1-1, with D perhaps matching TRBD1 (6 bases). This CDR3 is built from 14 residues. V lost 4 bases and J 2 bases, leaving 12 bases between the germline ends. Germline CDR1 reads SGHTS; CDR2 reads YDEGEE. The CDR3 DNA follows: TGTGCCAGCAGCCGGGGACACACTAACACTGAAGCTTTCTTT. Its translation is CASSRGHTNTEAFF.

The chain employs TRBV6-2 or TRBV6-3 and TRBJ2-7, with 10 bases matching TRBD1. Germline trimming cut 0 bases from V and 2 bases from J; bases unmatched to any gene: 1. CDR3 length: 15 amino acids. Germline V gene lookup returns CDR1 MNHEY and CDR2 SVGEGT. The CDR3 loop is CASSYSTGGPYEQYF. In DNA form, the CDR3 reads TGTGCCAGCAGTTACTCGACAGGGGGCCCCTACGAGCAGTACTTC.

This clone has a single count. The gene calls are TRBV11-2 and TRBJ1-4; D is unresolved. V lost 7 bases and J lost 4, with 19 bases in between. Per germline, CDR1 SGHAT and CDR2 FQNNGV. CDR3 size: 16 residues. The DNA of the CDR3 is TGTGCCAGCAAGACCCTTCGGCAGAACATTAATGAAAAACTGTTTTTT. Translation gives CASKTLRQNINEKLFF.

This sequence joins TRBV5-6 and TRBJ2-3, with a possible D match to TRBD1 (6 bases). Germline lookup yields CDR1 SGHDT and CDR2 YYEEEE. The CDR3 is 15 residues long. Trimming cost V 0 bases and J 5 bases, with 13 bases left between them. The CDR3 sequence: CASSLVGARGDTQYF. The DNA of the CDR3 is TGTGCCAGCAGCTTGGTGGGGGCTAGGGGAGATACGCAGTATTTT. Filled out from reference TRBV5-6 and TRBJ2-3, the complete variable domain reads DAGVTQSPTHLIKTRGQQVTLRCSPKSGHDTVSWYQQALGQGPQFIFQYYEEEERQRGNFPDRFSGHQFPNYSSELNVNALLLGDSALYLCASSLVGARGDTQYFGPGTRLTVL.